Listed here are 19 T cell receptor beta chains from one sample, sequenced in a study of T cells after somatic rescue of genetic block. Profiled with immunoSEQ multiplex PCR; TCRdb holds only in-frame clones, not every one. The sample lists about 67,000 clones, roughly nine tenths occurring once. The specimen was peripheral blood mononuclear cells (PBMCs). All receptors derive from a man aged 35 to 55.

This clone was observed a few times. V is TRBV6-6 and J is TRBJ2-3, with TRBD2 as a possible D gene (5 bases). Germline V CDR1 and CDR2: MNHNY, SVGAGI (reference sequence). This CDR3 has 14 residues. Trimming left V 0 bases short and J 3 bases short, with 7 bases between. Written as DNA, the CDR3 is TGTGCCAGCAGTTACTCTAGCGCAACAGATACGCAGTATTTT. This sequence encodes CASSYSSATDTQYF.

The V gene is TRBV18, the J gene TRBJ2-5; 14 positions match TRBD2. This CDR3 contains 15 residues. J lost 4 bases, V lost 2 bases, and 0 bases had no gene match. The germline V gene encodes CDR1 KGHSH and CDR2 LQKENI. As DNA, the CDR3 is TGTGCCAGCTCACCAGGACTAGCGGGAGGAGAGACCCAGTACTTC. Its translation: CASSPGLAGGETQYF.

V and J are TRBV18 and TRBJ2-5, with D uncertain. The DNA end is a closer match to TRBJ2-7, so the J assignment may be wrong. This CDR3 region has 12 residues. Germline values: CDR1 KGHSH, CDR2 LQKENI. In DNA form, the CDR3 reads TGTGCCAGCTCCCCTATTGGCGACGAGCAGTACTTC. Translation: CASSPIGDEQYF.

CDR3 in DNA: TGTGCCAGCAGCCTGGGACCTCGGTCCACAGATACGCAGTATTTT. Its protein product is CASSLGPRSTDTQYF. The chain employs TRBV7-2 and TRBJ2-3; D possibly matches TRBD1 or TRBD2 (5 bases each). Between the trimmed V and J ends, which lost 5 bases and 2 bases, there was a span of 14 bases. CDR1 is SGHTA, CDR2 FQGNSA, per germline. The CDR3 is 15 amino acids.

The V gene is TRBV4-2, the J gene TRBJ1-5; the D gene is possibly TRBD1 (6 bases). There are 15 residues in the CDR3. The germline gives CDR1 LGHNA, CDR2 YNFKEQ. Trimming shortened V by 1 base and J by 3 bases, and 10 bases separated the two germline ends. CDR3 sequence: CASSQVGTLNQPQHF. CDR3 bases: TGTGCCAGCAGCCAAGTTGGGACACTCAATCAGCCCCAGCATTTT.

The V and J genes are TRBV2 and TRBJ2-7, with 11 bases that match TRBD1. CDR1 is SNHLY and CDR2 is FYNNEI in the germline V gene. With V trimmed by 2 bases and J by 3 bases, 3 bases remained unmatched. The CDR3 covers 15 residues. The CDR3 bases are TGTGCCAGCAGTGAACTGGGACAGGGGGTCTACGAGCAGTACTTC. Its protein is CASSELGQGVYEQYF.

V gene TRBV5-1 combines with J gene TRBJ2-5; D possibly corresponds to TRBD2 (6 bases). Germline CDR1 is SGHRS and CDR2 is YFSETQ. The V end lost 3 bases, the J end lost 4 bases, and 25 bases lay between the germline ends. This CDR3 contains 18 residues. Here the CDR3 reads CASSSSTKTRRERETQYF. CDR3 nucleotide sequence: TGCGCCAGCAGCTCCTCGACTAAAACTAGGAGGGAGAGAGAGACCCAGTACTTC.

In DNA, the CDR3 is TGTGCCAGCAGCTTGGCCTATCAGTCGGGCTACGAGCAGTACTTC. It translates to CASSLAYQSGYEQYF. The chain employs TRBV5-5 and TRBJ2-7; the D is unclear. The CDR3 runs 15 residues. V was shortened by 0 bases and J by 3 bases, with 13 bases between the two germline ends. Germline loops: CDR1 SGHKS, CDR2 YYEKEE (reference sequence).

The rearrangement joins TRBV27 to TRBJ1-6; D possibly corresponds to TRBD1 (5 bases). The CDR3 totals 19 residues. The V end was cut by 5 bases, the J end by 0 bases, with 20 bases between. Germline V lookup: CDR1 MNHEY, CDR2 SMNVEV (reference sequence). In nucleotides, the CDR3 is TGTGCCAGCAGTCAACTCCGGGGCCCGACGAGCTCCTATAATTCACCCCTCCACTTT. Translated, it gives CASSQLRGPTSSYNSPLHF.

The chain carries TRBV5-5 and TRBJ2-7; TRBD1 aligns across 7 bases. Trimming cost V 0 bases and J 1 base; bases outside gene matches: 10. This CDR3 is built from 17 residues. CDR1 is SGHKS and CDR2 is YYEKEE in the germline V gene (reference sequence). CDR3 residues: CASSLVPGGPVSYEQYF. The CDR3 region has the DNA TGTGCCAGCAGCTTGGTGCCAGGGGGACCCGTATCCTACGAGCAGTACTTC.

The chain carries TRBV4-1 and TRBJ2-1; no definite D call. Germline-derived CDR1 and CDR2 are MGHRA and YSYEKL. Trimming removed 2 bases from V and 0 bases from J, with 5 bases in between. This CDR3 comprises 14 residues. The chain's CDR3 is CASSQQSSYNEQFF. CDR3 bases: TGCGCCAGCAGCCAACAGAGCTCCTACAATGAGCAGTTCTTC.

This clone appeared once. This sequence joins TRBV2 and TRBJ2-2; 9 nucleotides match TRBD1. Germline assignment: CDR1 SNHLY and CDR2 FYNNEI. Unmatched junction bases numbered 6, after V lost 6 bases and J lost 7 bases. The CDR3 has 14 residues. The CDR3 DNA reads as TGTGCCAGCAGCGGACAGGGGTTCAACGGGGAGCTGTTTTTT. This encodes CASSGQGFNGELFF.

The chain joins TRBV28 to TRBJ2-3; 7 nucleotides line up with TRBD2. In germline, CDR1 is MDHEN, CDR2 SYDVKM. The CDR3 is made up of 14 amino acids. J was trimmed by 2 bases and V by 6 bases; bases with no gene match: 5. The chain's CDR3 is CASSGRQVTDTQYF. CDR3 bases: TGTGCCAGCAGCGGGAGGCAGGTCACAGATACGCAGTATTTT.

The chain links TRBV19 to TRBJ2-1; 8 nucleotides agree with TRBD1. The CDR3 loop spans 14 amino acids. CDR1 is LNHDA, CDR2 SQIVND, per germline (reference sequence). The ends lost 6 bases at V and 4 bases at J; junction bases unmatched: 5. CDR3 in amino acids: CASRPTGVYNEQFF. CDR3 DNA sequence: TGTGCCAGTAGGCCGACAGGGGTATACAATGAGCAGTTCTTC.

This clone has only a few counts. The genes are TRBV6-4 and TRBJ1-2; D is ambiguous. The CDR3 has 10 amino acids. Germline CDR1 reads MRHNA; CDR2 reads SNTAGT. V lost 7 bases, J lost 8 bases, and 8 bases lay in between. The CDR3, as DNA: TGTGCCAGCAAACGCGGGGGCTACACCTTC. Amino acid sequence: CASKRGGYTF.

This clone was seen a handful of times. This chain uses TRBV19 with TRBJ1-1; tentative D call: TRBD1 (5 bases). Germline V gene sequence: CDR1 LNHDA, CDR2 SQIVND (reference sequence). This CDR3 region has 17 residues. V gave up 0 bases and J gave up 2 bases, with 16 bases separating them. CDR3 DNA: TGTGCCAGTAGTATAGATCTGAGGCGGACATCTAACACTGAAGCTTTCTTT. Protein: CASSIDLRRTSNTEAFF. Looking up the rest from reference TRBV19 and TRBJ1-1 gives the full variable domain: DGGITQSPKYLFRKEGQNVTLSCEQNLNHDAMYWYRQDPGQGLRLIYYSQIVNDFQKGDIAEGYSVSREKKESFPLTVTSAQKNPTAFYLCASSIDLRRTSNTEAFFGQGTRLTVV.

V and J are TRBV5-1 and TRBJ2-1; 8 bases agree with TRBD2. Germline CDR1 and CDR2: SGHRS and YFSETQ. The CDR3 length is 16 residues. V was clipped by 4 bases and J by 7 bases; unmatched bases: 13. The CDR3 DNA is TGCGCCAGCAGCCTCCCCAGCGGGAGTGTAGGTAATGAGCAGTTCTTC. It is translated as CASSLPSGSVGNEQFF.

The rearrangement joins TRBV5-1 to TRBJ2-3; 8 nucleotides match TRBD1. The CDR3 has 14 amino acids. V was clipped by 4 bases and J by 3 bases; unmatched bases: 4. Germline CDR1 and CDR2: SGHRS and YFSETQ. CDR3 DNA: TGCGCCAGCAGCCGGGGACAGGAGACAGATACGCAGTATTTT. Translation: CASSRGQETDTQYF.

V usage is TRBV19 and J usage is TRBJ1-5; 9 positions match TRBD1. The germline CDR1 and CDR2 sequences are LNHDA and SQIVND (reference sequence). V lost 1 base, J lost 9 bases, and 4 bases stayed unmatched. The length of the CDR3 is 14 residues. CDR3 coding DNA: TGTGCCAGTAGTATAGGACAGGGGGGACGGCCCCAGCATTTT. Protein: CASSIGQGGRPQHF.